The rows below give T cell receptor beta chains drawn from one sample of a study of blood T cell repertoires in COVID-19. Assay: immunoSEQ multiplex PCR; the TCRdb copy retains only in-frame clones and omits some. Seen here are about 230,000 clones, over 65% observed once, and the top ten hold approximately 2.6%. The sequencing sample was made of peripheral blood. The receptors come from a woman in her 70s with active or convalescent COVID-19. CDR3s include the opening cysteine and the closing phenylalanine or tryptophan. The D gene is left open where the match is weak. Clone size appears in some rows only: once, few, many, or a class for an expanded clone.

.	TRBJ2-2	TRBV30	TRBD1	CVGTGNTGELFF	TGTGTGGGGACAGGGAACACCGGGGAGCTGTTTTTT
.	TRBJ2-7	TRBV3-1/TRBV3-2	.	CASSQDLGVSYEQYF	TGTGCCAGCAGCCAAGATCTTGGAGTCTCCTACGAGCAGTACTTC
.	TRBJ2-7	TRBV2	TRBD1	CASSGQGPYEQYF	TGTGCCAGCAGTGGACAGGGTCCTTACGAGCAGTACTTC
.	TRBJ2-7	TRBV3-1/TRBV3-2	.	CASSQGSASEQYF	TGTGCCAGCAGCCAGGGCAGTGCTTCCGAGCAGTACTTC
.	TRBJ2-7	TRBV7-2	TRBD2	CASSLFGGAHEQYF	TGTGCCAGCAGCTTATTCGGGGGGGCCCACGAGCAGTACTTC
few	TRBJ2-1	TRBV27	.	CASSLRWERPREQFF	TGTGCCAGCAGTTTGAGGTGGGAGCGCCCACGGGAGCAGTTCTTC
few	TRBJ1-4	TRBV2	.	CASSEFQTEEKLFF	TGTGCCAGCAGTGAGTTCCAGACTGAGGAAAAACTGTTTTTT
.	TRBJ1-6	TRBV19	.	CASSLLVGLHSPLHF	TGTGCCAGTAGTTTGCTGGTGGGACTCCATTCACCCCTCCACTTT
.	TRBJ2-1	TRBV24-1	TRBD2	CATSDLIAGAYNEQFF	TGTGCCACCAGTGATTTGATAGCGGGGGCCTACAATGAGCAGTTCTTC
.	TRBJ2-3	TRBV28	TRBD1	CASSLDRADTQYF	TGTGCCAGCAGTTTAGACAGGGCAGATACGCAGTATTTT
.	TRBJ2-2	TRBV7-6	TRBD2	CASSLGFGGSANTGELFF	TGTGCCAGCAGCTTAGGGTTCGGCGGGAGTGCGAACACCGGGGAGCTGTTTTTT
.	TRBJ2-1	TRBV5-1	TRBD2	CASSSWTSANNEQFF	TGCGCCAGCAGCTCCTGGACTAGCGCCAACAATGAGCAGTTCTTC
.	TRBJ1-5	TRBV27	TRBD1	CASSFRSVQGRNQPQHF	TGTGCCAGCAGTTTCCGATCGGTACAGGGGAGAAATCAGCCCCAGCATTTT
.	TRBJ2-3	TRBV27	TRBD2	CASSRPSGGDTQYF	TGTGCCAGCAGCCGCCCCTCGGGGGGGGATACGCAGTATTTT
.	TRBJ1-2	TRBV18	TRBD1	CASSRPQGANYGYTF	TGTGCCAGCTCACGCCCACAGGGGGCTAACTATGGCTACACCTTC
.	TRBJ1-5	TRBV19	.	CASSIEGHNQPQHF	TGTGCCAGTAGTATAGAGGGACACAATCAGCCCCAGCATTTT
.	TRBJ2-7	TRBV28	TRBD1	CASWDSRASYEQYF	TGTGCCAGCTGGGACAGCCGAGCCTCCTACGAGCAGTACTTC
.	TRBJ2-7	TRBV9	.	CASSPRRGASYEQYF	TGTGCCAGCAGCCCACGGAGAGGAGCCTCCTACGAGCAGTACTTC
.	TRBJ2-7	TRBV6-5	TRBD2	CASSPLAVLSYEQYF	TGTGCCAGCAGTCCACTAGCGGTCCTCTCCTACGAGCAGTACTTC
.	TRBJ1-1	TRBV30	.	CAWGDPPGVTEAFF	TGTGCCTGGGGGGACCCCCCGGGAGTTACTGAAGCTTTCTTT
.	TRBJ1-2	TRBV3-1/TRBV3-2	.	CASSQGGERGYTF	TGTGCCAGCAGCCAGGGGGGGGAACGGGGCTACACCTTC
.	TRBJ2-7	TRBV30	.	CAWRTGGSSYEQYF	TGTGCCTGGAGGACGGGCGGGTCGTCCTACGAGCAGTACTTC
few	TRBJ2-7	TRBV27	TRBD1	CASSNAAGGTGYEQYF	TGTGCCAGCAGTAACGCCGCAGGGGGAACAGGGTACGAGCAGTACTTC
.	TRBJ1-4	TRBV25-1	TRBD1	CASRDRVNEKLFF	TGTGCCAGCAGGGACAGGGTCAATGAAAAACTGTTTTTT
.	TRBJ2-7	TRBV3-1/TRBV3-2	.	CASSQGDYEQYF	TGTGCCAGCAGCCAAGGAGACTACGAGCAGTACTTC
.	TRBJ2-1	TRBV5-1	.	CASSYDTKSYNEQFF	TGCGCCAGCAGTTATGACACAAAATCCTACAATGAGCAGTTCTTC
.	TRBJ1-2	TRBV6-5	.	CASSYSRGSYGYTF	TGTGCCAGCAGTTACTCAAGGGGCTCCTATGGCTACACCTTC
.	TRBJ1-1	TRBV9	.	CASSVSPQGGRGAFF	TGTGCCAGCAGCGTATCCCCCCAGGGCGGGCGGGGAGCTTTCTTT
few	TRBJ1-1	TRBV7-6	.	CASSSPQGRNTEAFF	TGTGCCAGCAGCTCCCCACAGGGAAGGAACACTGAAGCTTTCTTT
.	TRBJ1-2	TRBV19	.	CASSIVGRNLYGYTF	TGTGCCAGTAGTATAGTCGGCAGGAACCTCTATGGCTACACCTTC
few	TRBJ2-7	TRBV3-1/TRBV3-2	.	CASSQSGSGVDEQYF	TGTGCCAGCAGCCAATCAGGGTCCGGAGTGGACGAGCAGTACTTC